The 7 T cell receptor beta chains presented below share a single source sample, sequenced in a study of siplizumab effects on memory and regulatory T cells. Assay: immunoSEQ multiplex PCR; the TCRdb copy retains only in-frame clones and omits some. The sample contains about 120,000 clones, roughly 90% of which appear only once. The sequenced material came from CD4+ T cells sorted from blood. Receptors originate from a human donor in good health.

The J gene is TRBJ1-5, the V gene TRBV6-1; 10 bases match TRBD1. This CDR3 region has 15 residues. The germline V gene has CDR1 MNHNS and CDR2 SASEGT. V trimming: 3 bases; J trimming: 5 bases; junction bases outside the gene matches: 4. CDR3 loop: CASSETGGDDQPQHF. The CDR3 bases are TGTGCCAGCAGTGAGACAGGGGGCGATGATCAGCCCCAGCATTTT.

V gene TRBV7-8 combines with J gene TRBJ2-5, with TRBD1 matching over 9 bases. Germline V gene data show CDR1 as SGHVS and CDR2 as FQNEAQ. This CDR3 is 13 amino acids long. Trimming removed 3 bases from V and 7 bases from J; junction bases left unmatched: 3. DNA for the CDR3: TGTGCCAGCAGCTTGGACAGGGGCGGGACCCAGTACTTC. Encoded protein: CASSLDRGGTQYF.

The chain joins TRBV5-6 to TRBJ2-1; D perhaps matches TRBD2 (5 bases). The CDR3 has 14 residues. Germline V gene lookup returns CDR1 SGHDT and CDR2 YYEEEE. The V and J ends lost 2 bases and 1 base respectively, with 7 bases between them. CDR3 in amino acids: CASSFLASYNEQFF. The CDR3 region has the DNA TGTGCCAGCAGCTTTTTAGCGTCCTACAATGAGCAGTTCTTC.

This rearrangement joins TRBV2 to TRBJ2-1; D is uncertain. CDR3 length equals 16 residues. Deletions cut 0 bases from V and 7 bases from J, with 16 bases between. Per the germline V gene, CDR1 is SNHLY and CDR2 is FYNNEI. The CDR3 reads CASSEALRASKNEQFF. CDR3 DNA: TGTGCCAGCAGTGAAGCGCTTCGGGCGAGCAAGAATGAGCAGTTCTTC.

The gene calls are TRBV4-2 and TRBJ2-1, with 7 nucleotides matching TRBD2. The CDR3 contains 16 residues. In germline, CDR1 is LGHNA, CDR2 YNFKEQ. V was pared by 0 bases and J by 4 bases, with 6 bases of the junction left unmatched. CDR3 nucleotides: TGTGCCAGCAGCCAAGATACGGGGGGAAATTACAATGAGCAGTTCTTC. This sequence encodes CASSQDTGGNYNEQFF.

This clone was recorded once. The CDR3 here is CASSYGGAGSNTEAFF. As DNA, the CDR3 is TGTGCCAGCAGTTACGGCGGAGCAGGGTCGAACACTGAAGCTTTCTTT. This chain uses TRBV6-5 with TRBJ1-1, with D possibly TRBD1 on 5 matching bases. From germline, CDR1 is MNHEY and CDR2 SVGAGI. This CDR3 comprises 16 residues. V shed 2 bases and J shed 1 base, with 14 bases lying between them.

The chain carries TRBV10-3 and TRBJ1-1, with D perhaps TRBD1 (5 bases). CDR1 and CDR2 from the germline V gene are ENHRY and SYGVKD. V lost 2 bases and J 4 bases, leaving 11 bases between the germline ends. The CDR3 totals 14 residues. The CDR3 spells CAISEGGRVTEAFF. CDR3 nucleotides: TGTGCCATCAGTGAGGGGGGACGGGTCACTGAAGCTTTCTTT.